This TCR beta chain was observed in a study of T cell repertoires in cytomegalovirus infection. Background on the study: Epitope selection comprised recently identified HLA-C-restricted CMV epitopes and well-studied HLA-B-restricted CMV epitopes. In public TCR beta signatures, there were indications of both CMV infection and matching HLA type.

This CDR3 region has 15 residues. J was trimmed by 7 bases and V by 4 bases; bases with no gene match: 10. The germline gives CDR1 MGHRA, CDR2 YSYEKL. TCRdb reprocessed the reads via MiXCR and lists one record per CDR3 protein. The sample contains about 500,000 distinct CDR3 sequences, roughly a third of which appear only once. This clonotype showed up just a few times. Antigen unknown. Study observations and caveats: Within the response measured ex vivo, HLA-C-restricted CMV-specific TCR beta clonotypes were dominant.

The specimen comprised cultured PBMCs, sampled from culture after CMV antigen stimulation. This chain links TRBV4-1 with TRBJ2-1; TRBD2 aligns across 7 bases. This receptor was obtained from a human donor in good health (CMV status not recorded). Some clones in this sample may be carry-over from other donors' samples. The CDR3 region has the DNA TGCGCCAGCAGCCCCATGGGGGGGAGGGAAAATGAGCAGTTCTTC. It specifies CASSPMGGRENEQFF.